These 23 T cell receptor beta chains were all obtained from the same sample, sequenced in a study of cytomegalovirus exposure and HLA in healthy donors. PCR employed 60 Vbeta and 13 Jbeta primers. The assay was immunoSEQ multiplex PCR, and TCRdb's table has in-frame clones only and misses some. Of roughly 100,000 clones in the sample, 70% to 90% were seen once. Specimen: PBMCs. The receptors stem from a woman between 18 and 29 years old in good health and CMV-seropositive.

This rearrangement joins TRBV19 to TRBJ2-5; 8 positions agree with TRBD1. V was pared by 7 bases and J by 5 bases, with 9 bases of the junction left unmatched. The CDR3 sequence is 14 residues long. Germline CDR1 reads LNHDA; CDR2 reads SQIVND (reference sequence). The CDR3 nucleotides read TGTGCCAGTAAGGACAGGGTTTTCTCGGAGACCCAGTACTTC. It yields the protein CASKDRVFSETQYF. The full variable domain, rest sourced from reference TRBV19 and TRBJ2-5, is DGGITQSPKYLFRKEGQNVTLSCEQNLNHDAMYWYRQDPGQGLRLIYYSQIVNDFQKGDIAEGYSVSREKKESFPLTVTSAQKNPTAFYLCASKDRVFSETQYFGPGTRLLVL.

This clone showed up just once. The chain uses TRBV4-1 and TRBJ1-4, with a possible D match to TRBD1 (5 bases). CDR1 and CDR2 (germline): MGHRA, YSYEKL. The V gene lost 5 bases and the J gene lost 10 bases, with 20 bases spanning the gap. The CDR3 is 15 amino acids. DNA for the CDR3: TGCGCCAGCAGCAGTTCGGGGGTGCTGAACCCAAAACTGTTTTTT. Translated: CASSSSGVLNPKLFF.

This chain joins TRBV6-5 and TRBJ1-2; unclear D gene. Germline V gene sequence: CDR1 MNHEY, CDR2 SVGAGI. This CDR3 spans 13 amino acids. V dropped 3 bases and J dropped 4 bases, with 9 bases sitting between them. The CDR3 nucleotides read TGTGCCAGCAGTTATAGCAGCCTCTATGGCTACACCTTC. It yields the protein CASSYSSLYGYTF.

V gene TRBV19 combines with J gene TRBJ2-6, with D maybe TRBD2 (6 bases). Germline V gene sequence: CDR1 LNHDA, CDR2 SQIVND (reference sequence). Deletions cut 3 bases from V and 0 bases from J, with 15 bases between. The CDR3 extends over 18 amino acids. The CDR3 protein is CASSIGGWGDSGANVLTF. For the CDR3, the DNA is TGTGCCAGTAGTATCGGGGGTTGGGGGGACTCTGGGGCCAACGTCCTGACTTTC. The variable domain in full, with the rest retrieved from reference TRBV19 and TRBJ2-6, is DGGITQSPKYLFRKEGQNVTLSCEQNLNHDAMYWYRQDPGQGLRLIYYSQIVNDFQKGDIAEGYSVSREKKESFPLTVTSAQKNPTAFYLCASSIGGWGDSGANVLTFGAGSRLTVL.

V is TRBV28 and J is TRBJ2-2; 10 bases are a match to TRBD2. CDR1 and CDR2 from the germline V gene are MDHEN and SYDVKM. With 5 bases clipped from V and 3 bases from J, the junction kept 6 bases outside the gene matches. The CDR3 contains 16 residues. In DNA form, the CDR3 reads TGTGCCAGCAGTGTCCTAGCGGGAGATGACACCGGGGAGCTGTTTTTT. This gives the protein CASSVLAGDDTGELFF.

The chain has TRBV25-1 and TRBJ2-2; D might be TRBD1 (7 bases). Trimming shortened V by 3 bases and J by 5 bases, and 13 bases separated the two germline ends. Germline CDR1 is MGHDK and CDR2 is SYGVNS. The CDR3 totals 15 residues. CDR3 DNA sequence: TGTGCCAGCAGTGATGGAGGGGGCGAGACCGGGGAGCTGTTTTTT. Translated, it gives CASSDGGGETGELFF.

The J gene is TRBJ1-5, the V gene TRBV25-1; possible D gene TRBD1, 6 bases. The CDR3 is 16 amino acids. CDR1 and CDR2 from the germline V gene are MGHDK and SYGVNS. Deletions cut 4 bases from V and 2 bases from J, with 15 bases between. CDR3 region: CASSGIRGQGNQPQHF. The DNA for the CDR3 is TGTGCCAGCAGTGGCATCAGGGGCCAGGGCAATCAGCCCCAGCATTTT.

This clone was seen only once. The chain recombines TRBV28 with TRBJ1-2; weak D call: TRBD1 (5 bases). V lost 3 bases and J lost 4, with 21 bases in between. The CDR3 spans 17 residues. Looked up from germline, CDR1 is MDHEN and CDR2 is SYDVKM. For the CDR3, the DNA is TGTGCCAGCAGTTTTGGGGTGGTTTTGGGAGGGACCTATGGCTACACCTTC. Amino acid sequence: CASSFGVVLGGTYGYTF.

The chain joins TRBV27 to TRBJ2-3, with a possible D match to TRBD1 (5 bases). Deletions cut 2 bases from V and 5 bases from J, with 11 bases between. CDR1 and CDR2 from the germline V gene are MNHEY and SMNVEV (reference sequence). The CDR3 length is 14 residues. CDR3 protein: CASSLAGWGDTQYF. The CDR3 nucleotides read TGTGCCAGCAGTTTAGCAGGGTGGGGAGATACGCAGTATTTT.

V and J are TRBV4-1 and TRBJ2-3, with 8 positions matching TRBD1. V was clipped by 4 bases and J by 2 bases; unmatched bases: 8. This CDR3 is built from 16 residues. Looked up from germline, CDR1 is MGHRA and CDR2 is YSYEKL. CDR3 amino acids: CASSPGTGAHTDTQYF. The CDR3 DNA reads as TGCGCCAGCAGCCCTGGGACAGGCGCACACACAGATACGCAGTATTTT.

This clone was picked up a small number of times. CDR3 residues: CASSLGSQGWGNEKLFF. As DNA, the CDR3 is TGTGCCAGCAGCTTAGGATCGCAGGGGTGGGGTAATGAAAAACTGTTTTTT. V gene TRBV13 combines with J gene TRBJ1-4, with D possibly being TRBD1 (6 bases). The V gene's germline CDR1 is PRHDT and CDR2 FYEKMQ (reference sequence). The CDR3 length is 17 residues. Trimming removed 0 bases from V and 4 bases from J, with 15 bases in between. Based on the CDR3 plus reference TRBV13 and TRBJ1-4, the full variable domain is AAGVIQSPRHLIKEKRETATLKCYPIPRHDTVYWYQQGPGQDPQFLISFYEKMQSDKGSIPDRFSAQQFSDYHSELNMSSLELGDSALYFCASSLGSQGWGNEKLFFGSGTQLSVL.

The chain recombines TRBV7-6 with TRBJ1-4; D uncertain. Germline V gene data show CDR1 as SGHVS and CDR2 as FNYEAQ. The ends were cut back, 5 bases at V and 0 bases at J, with 13 bases in the middle. The CDR3 is 16 residues long. CDR3 sequence reads: CASSTVSTATNEKLFF. The DNA for the CDR3 is TGTGCCAGCAGCACAGTTTCGACGGCAACTAATGAAAAACTGTTTTTT.

The gene calls are TRBV19 and TRBJ1-1; D may be TRBD1 (6 bases). V lost 3 bases, J lost 2 bases, and 16 bases lay in between. The V gene's germline CDR1 is LNHDA and CDR2 SQIVND (reference sequence). The CDR3 has 16 amino acids. CDR3 sequence reads: CASSIALKGQNTEAFF. The CDR3 DNA is TGTGCCAGTAGTATTGCCCTCAAGGGACAAAACACTGAAGCTTTCTTT.

This clone is a singleton in its sample. The V call is TRBV5-1, the J call TRBJ2-1; D is unresolved. The CDR3 loop spans 14 amino acids. Trimming left V 0 bases short and J 3 bases short, with 7 bases between. The germline CDR1 and CDR2 sequences are SGHRS and YFSETQ. The DNA for the CDR3 is TGCGCCAGCAGCTTGGTACAGAACTACAATGAGCAGTTCTTC. This sequence encodes CASSLVQNYNEQFF.

The chain couples TRBV15 to TRBJ2-7; 7 nucleotides align to TRBD2. Germline V gene data show CDR1 as LNHNV and CDR2 as YYDKDF (reference sequence). The J segment lost 2 bases and the V segment lost 1 base, leaving 5 bases of the junction unmatched. The CDR3 length is 15 residues. In DNA form, the CDR3 reads TGTGCCACCAGCAGAGGTAATGGACTAGCCTACGAGCAGTACTTC. This gives the protein CATSRGNGLAYEQYF. The full variable domain, in which reference TRBV15 and TRBJ2-7 provide the parts outside the CDR3, is DAMVIQNPRYQVTQFGKPVTLSCSQTLNHNVMYWYQQKSSQAPKLLFHYYDKDFNNEADTPDNFQSRRPNTSFCFLDIRSPGLGDTAMYLCATSRGNGLAYEQYFGPGTRLTVT.

The DNA for the CDR3 is TGTGCCAGCAGTTTAATGGACGGGGGCTCCTACGAGCAGTACTTC. Its translation: CASSLMDGGSYEQYF. The rearrangement uses TRBV27 and TRBJ2-7, with D perhaps TRBD2 (6 bases). Trimming took off 2 bases at V and 0 bases at J, with 11 bases between the two ends. Germline V lookup: CDR1 MNHEY, CDR2 SMNVEV (reference sequence). CDR3 length equals 15 residues.

The V gene is TRBV5-4, the J gene TRBJ2-1, with D maybe TRBD2 (5 bases). Germline CDR1 and CDR2: SGHNT and YYREEE (reference sequence). The CDR3 is made up of 15 amino acids. Trimming cost V 5 bases and J 0 bases, with 12 bases left between them. Here the CDR3 DNA reads TGTGCCAGCAGGGGAGACTACCTCTCCTACAATGAGCAGTTCTTC. This gives the protein CASRGDYLSYNEQFF.

The chain joins TRBV6-5 to TRBJ1-4, with D possibly being TRBD1 (5 bases). The germline V gene encodes CDR1 MNHEY and CDR2 SVGAGI. V was shortened by 2 bases and J by 3 bases, with 7 bases between the two germline ends. The CDR3 extends over 14 amino acids. CDR3 in amino acids: CASSYGGSNEKLFF. CDR3 coding DNA: TGTGCCAGCAGTTACGGGGGGTCTAATGAAAAACTGTTTTTT.

V and J are TRBV11-2 and TRBJ1-3; maybe TRBD1 (6 bases). Germline lookup yields CDR1 SGHAT and CDR2 FQNNGV. Trimming removed 6 bases at V and 2 bases at J, with 8 bases between. The CDR3 sequence is 13 residues long. The CDR3 protein is CASREGAGNTIYF. The CDR3 nucleotides are TGTGCCAGCAGAGAGGGGGCTGGAAACACCATATATTTT.

This clone was observed a single time. V and J are TRBV10-2 and TRBJ2-7; 7 bases agree with TRBD2. Germline trimming cut 3 bases from V and 2 bases from J; bases unmatched to any gene: 13. The CDR3 is made up of 17 amino acids. Germline V lookup: CDR1 WSHSY, CDR2 SAAADI. The CDR3 is CASSDSGTINPAYEQYF. The CDR3 DNA reads as TGCGCCAGCAGTGACTCCGGGACTATCAATCCCGCCTACGAGCAGTACTTC.

As regards this clone: The junction differs from germline at one of its ends, possibly a read error. The chain joins TRBV30 to TRBJ2-3, with D perhaps TRBD1 (5 bases). Germline-derived CDR1 and CDR2 are GTSNPN and SVGIG (reference sequence). The CDR3 length is 13 residues. The CDR3 loop reads CAWSVDSTDTQSF. The CDR3 region has the DNA TGTGCCTGGAGTGTCGACAGCACAGATACGCAGTCTTTT.

The chain carries TRBV19 and TRBJ2-1; tentative D call: TRBD1 (5 bases). In germline, CDR1 is LNHDA, CDR2 SQIVND (reference sequence). Trimming took 3 bases from V and 4 from J, leaving 13 bases between them. The CDR3 totals 15 residues. The CDR3 here is CASSMVTASYNEQFF. In DNA, the CDR3 is TGTGCCAGTAGTATGGTGACAGCCTCATACAATGAGCAGTTCTTC.

This chain uses TRBV30 with TRBJ1-1; 8 nucleotides align to TRBD1. V gave up 0 bases and J gave up 7 bases; unmatched junction bases: 1. The CDR3 is 12 residues long. Germline V gene lookup returns CDR1 GTSNPN and CDR2 SVGIG (reference sequence). As DNA, the CDR3 is TGTGCCTGGAGTGTGGGGACAGGTGAAGCTTTCTTT. The encoded protein is CAWSVGTGEAFF.